These 13 T cell receptor beta chains originate from one sample sequenced in a study of cytomegalovirus exposure and HLA in healthy donors. PCR used 60 Vbeta primers and 13 Jbeta primers. The data were produced by immunoSEQ multiplex PCR, yet TCRdb's version contains in-frame clones alone and is incomplete. The sample lists 150,000 or so clones, under 80% occurring once. Sequenced sample: PBMCs. The origin of the receptors is a female donor in good health and CMV-seronegative.

V is TRBV7-8 and J is TRBJ1-2; 7 nucleotides match TRBD1. CDR3 length equals 15 residues. Trimming cost V 1 base and J 8 bases; bases outside gene matches: 10. The germline CDR1 and CDR2 sequences are SGHVS and FQNEAQ. DNA of the CDR3: TGTGCCAGCAGCTTAGTTCGCGCAGGGGGTCACGGCTACACCTTC. Amino acids: CASSLVRAGGHGYTF.

This sequence joins TRBV6-4 and TRBJ1-1; D remains unclear. Germline CDR1 and CDR2: MRHNA and SNTAGT. CDR3 length: 15 residues. V dropped 0 bases and J dropped 0 bases, with 8 bases sitting between them. CDR3 region: CASSDSWAVNTEAFF. DNA of the CDR3: TGTGCCAGCAGTGACTCCTGGGCTGTGAACACTGAAGCTTTCTTT.

The J gene is TRBJ1-1, the V gene TRBV7-3, with no clear D. The CDR3 consists of 13 residues. Trimming removed 4 bases from V and 0 bases from J, with 6 bases in between. CDR1 and CDR2 (germline): SGHTA, FQGTGA. CDR3 loop: CASSSGLNTEAFF. CDR3 coding DNA: TGTGCCAGCAGCTCCGGGTTGAACACTGAAGCTTTCTTT.

The chain has TRBV2 and TRBJ2-1, with D possibly being TRBD2 (5 bases). Trimming removed 7 bases at V and 0 bases at J, with 13 bases between. CDR1 SNHLY and CDR2 FYNNEI come from the germline V gene. The CDR3 has 15 residues. The CDR3 DNA sequence: TGTGCCAGCAAGACGGGGATTAGCTCCTACAATGAGCAGTTCTTC. The encoded protein is CASKTGISSYNEQFF.

The chain links TRBV9 to TRBJ2-1, with D tentatively TRBD2 (5 bases). The CDR3 runs 16 residues. Trimming stripped 0 bases from V and 0 bases from J, with 10 bases between. Germline V gene lookup returns CDR1 SGDLS and CDR2 YYNGEE. The CDR3 here is CASSVAAGDSYNEQFF. The CDR3 DNA reads TGTGCCAGCAGCGTAGCGGCGGGCGACTCCTACAATGAGCAGTTCTTC.

The CDR3 nucleotides are TGTGCCAGCAGTGGCAGGGGAGCGAACACTGAAGCTTTCTTT. This encodes CASSGRGANTEAFF. The chain is built from TRBV2 and TRBJ1-1, with a weak D call TRBD1 (6 bases). The CDR3 covers 14 residues. The V gene lost 4 bases and the J gene lost 1 base, with 10 bases spanning the gap. The V gene's germline CDR1 is SNHLY and CDR2 FYNNEI.

The rearrangement uses TRBV13 and TRBJ2-5; 9 bases fit TRBD1. Germline assignment: CDR1 PRHDT and CDR2 FYEKMQ (reference sequence). With V trimmed by 5 bases and J by 5 bases, 15 bases remained unmatched. The CDR3 is 17 amino acids. CDR3 bases: TGTGCCAGCAGCAACCTGGGACAGGGCCCCCTCTCTGAGACCCAGTACTTC. Its translation is CASSNLGQGPLSETQYF.

The chain has TRBV11-3 and TRBJ2-3, with D possibly being TRBD2 (6 bases). Germline loops: CDR1 SGHNT, CDR2 YENEEA. Trimming took off 5 bases at V and 3 bases at J, with 15 bases between the two ends. The CDR3 runs to 15 residues. The CDR3 bases are TGTGCCAGCAGCCTGAGGAGGGGAAGAACAGATACGCAGTATTTT. Translated, it gives CASSLRRGRTDTQYF.

A single count supports this clone. The chain combines TRBV5-1 with TRBJ2-7; D is perhaps TRBD2 (6 bases). This CDR3 has 18 amino acids. CDR1 is SGHRS and CDR2 is YFSETQ in the germline V gene. The V gene lost 4 bases and the J gene lost 0 bases, with 23 bases spanning the gap. As DNA, the CDR3 is TGCGCCAGCAGCATCCAGCCAGGAGGGACGGGGAGCTCCTACGAGCAGTACTTC. As protein: CASSIQPGGTGSSYEQYF.

The V call is TRBV7-3, the J call TRBJ2-1; 9 nucleotides line up with TRBD2. This CDR3 has 14 residues. Per germline, CDR1 SGHTA and CDR2 FQGTGA. Trimming cost V 5 bases and J 7 bases; bases outside gene matches: 6. The CDR3 sequence: CASSPGLARNEQFF. The CDR3 coding sequence is TGTGCCAGCAGCCCAGGACTAGCGAGGAATGAGCAGTTCTTC.

This clone was counted a few times. This sequence joins TRBV7-2 and TRBJ1-2; D gene ambiguous. The V gene's germline CDR1 is SGHTA and CDR2 FQGNSA. The CDR3 runs 15 residues. The V end lost 3 bases, the J end lost 4 bases, and 15 bases lay between the germline ends. This CDR3 reads CASSLPLREPYGYTF. In DNA form, the CDR3 reads TGTGCCAGCAGCTTGCCCCTGAGGGAGCCCTATGGCTACACCTTC.

The chain uses TRBV19 and TRBJ1-1, with TRBD1 identical over 9 bases. This CDR3 has 13 residues. Germline V gene data show CDR1 as LNHDA and CDR2 as SQIVND (reference sequence). V shed 10 bases and J 1 base; nucleotides not matched to a gene: 4. The CDR3 region is CATQDRGNTEAFF. CDR3 bases: TGTGCCACCCAGGACAGGGGGAACACTGAAGCTTTCTTT.

A few counts support this clone. The chain links TRBV10-3 to TRBJ1-2; D remains ambiguous. The CDR3 has 13 amino acids. V was trimmed by 0 bases and J by 8 bases, leaving 10 bases between them. Per the germline V gene, CDR1 is ENHRY and CDR2 is SYGVKD. The CDR3 protein is CAISESRQGGYTF. The CDR3 DNA sequence: TGTGCCATCAGTGAGTCGAGGCAAGGAGGCTACACCTTC.